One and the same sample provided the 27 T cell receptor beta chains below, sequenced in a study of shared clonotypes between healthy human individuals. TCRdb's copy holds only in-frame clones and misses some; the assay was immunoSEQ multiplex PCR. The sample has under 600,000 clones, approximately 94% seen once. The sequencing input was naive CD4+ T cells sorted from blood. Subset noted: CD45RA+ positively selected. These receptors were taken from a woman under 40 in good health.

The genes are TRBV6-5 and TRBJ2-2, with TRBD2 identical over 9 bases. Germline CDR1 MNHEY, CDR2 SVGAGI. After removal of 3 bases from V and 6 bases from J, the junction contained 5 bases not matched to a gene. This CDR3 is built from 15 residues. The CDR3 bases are TGTGCCAGCAGTTATAGCGGGAGTAGGCCCGGGGAGCTGTTTTTT. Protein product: CASSYSGSRPGELFF.

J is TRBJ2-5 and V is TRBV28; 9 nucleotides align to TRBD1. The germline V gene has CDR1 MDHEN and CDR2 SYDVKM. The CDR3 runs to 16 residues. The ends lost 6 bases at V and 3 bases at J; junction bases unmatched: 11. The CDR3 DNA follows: TGTGCCAGCAGCGGAGCTGGGACAGGGAAAAAAGAGACCCAGTACTTC. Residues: CASSGAGTGKKETQYF.

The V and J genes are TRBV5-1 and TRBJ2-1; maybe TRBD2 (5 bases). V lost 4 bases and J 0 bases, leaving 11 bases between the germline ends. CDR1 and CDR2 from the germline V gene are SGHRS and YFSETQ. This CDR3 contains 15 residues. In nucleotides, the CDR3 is TGCGCCAGCAGCCAGGACTCGAGCTCCTACAATGAGCAGTTCTTC. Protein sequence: CASSQDSSSYNEQFF.

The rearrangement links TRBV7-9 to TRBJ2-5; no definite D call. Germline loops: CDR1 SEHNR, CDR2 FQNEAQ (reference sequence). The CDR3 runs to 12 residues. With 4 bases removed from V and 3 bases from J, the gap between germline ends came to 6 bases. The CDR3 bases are TGTGCCAGCAGCTATAGGGAAGAGACCCAGTACTTC. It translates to CASSYREETQYF.

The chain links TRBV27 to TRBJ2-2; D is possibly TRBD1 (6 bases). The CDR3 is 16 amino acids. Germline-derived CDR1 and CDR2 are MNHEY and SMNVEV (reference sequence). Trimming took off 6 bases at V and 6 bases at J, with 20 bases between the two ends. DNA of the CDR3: TGTGCCAGCAGATCGTTTGTACAGGGTAGGGCCGGGGAGCTGTTTTTT. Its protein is CASRSFVQGRAGELFF.

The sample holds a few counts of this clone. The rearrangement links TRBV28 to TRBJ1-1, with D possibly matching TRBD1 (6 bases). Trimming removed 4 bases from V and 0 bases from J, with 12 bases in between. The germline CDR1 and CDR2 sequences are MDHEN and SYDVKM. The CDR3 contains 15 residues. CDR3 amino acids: CASSSPTGMNTEAFF. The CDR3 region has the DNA TGTGCCAGCAGTTCTCCGACAGGTATGAACACTGAAGCTTTCTTT.

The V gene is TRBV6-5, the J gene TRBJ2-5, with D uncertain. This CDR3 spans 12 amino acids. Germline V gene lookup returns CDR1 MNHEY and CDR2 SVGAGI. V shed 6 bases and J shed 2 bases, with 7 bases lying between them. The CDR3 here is CASSPAQETQYF. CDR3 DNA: TGTGCCAGCAGCCCGGCTCAAGAGACCCAGTACTTC.

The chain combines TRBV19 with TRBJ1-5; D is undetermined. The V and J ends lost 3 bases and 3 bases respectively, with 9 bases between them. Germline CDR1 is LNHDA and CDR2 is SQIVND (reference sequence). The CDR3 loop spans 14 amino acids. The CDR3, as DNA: TGTGCCAGTAGTATCGCCAGTCACAATCAGCCCCAGCATTTT. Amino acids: CASSIASHNQPQHF.

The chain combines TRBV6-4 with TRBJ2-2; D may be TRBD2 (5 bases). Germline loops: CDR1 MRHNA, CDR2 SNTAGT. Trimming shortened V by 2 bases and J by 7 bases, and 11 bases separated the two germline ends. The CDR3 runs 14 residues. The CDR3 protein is CASSDPRRGGELFF. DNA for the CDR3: TGTGCCAGCAGTGACCCTCGACGGGGCGGGGAGCTGTTTTTT.

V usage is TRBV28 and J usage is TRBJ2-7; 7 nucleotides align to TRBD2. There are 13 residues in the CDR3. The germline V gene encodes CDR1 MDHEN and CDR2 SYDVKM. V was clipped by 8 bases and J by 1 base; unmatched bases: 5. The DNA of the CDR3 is TGTGCCAGCCTCAGCGGGGCTTCCTACGAGCAGTACTTC. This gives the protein CASLSGASYEQYF.

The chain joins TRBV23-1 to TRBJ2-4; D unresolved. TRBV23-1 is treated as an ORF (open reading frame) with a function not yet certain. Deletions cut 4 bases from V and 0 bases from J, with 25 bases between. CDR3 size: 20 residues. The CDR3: CASSPRPRSVPTLAKNIQYF. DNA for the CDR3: TGCGCCAGCAGTCCACGGCCGAGGTCAGTTCCTACCTTAGCCAAAAACATTCAGTACTTC.

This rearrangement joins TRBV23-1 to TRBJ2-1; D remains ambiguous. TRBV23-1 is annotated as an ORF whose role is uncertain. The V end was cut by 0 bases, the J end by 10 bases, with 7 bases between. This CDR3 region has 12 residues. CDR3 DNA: TGCGCCAGCAGTCAATCCGGTGACGAGCAGTTCTTC. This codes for CASSQSGDEQFF.

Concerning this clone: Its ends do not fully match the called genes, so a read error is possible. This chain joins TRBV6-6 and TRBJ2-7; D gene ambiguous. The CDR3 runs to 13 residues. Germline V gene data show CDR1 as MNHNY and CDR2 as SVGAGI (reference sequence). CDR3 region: CASSYDHSCEQYF. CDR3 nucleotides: TGTGCCAGCAGTTACGACCACTCCTGCGAGCAGTACTTC.

The CDR3 sequence: CASSFRLAAQETQYF. In DNA form, the CDR3 reads TGTGCCAGCAGTTTCCGACTAGCGGCCCAAGAGACCCAGTACTTC. The chain couples TRBV28 to TRBJ2-5; TRBD2 agrees at 9 bases. V lost 3 bases, J lost 1 base, and 3 bases stayed unmatched. Germline V gene sequence: CDR1 MDHEN, CDR2 SYDVKM. CDR3 length: 15 residues.

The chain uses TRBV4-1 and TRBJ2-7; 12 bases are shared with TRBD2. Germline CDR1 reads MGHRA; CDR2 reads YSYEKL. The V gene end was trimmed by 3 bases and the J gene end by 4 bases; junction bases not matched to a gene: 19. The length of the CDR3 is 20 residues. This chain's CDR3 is CASSQGRTSGIHEWGYEQYF. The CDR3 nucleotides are TGCGCCAGCAGCCAGGGTAGGACTAGCGGGATACACGAATGGGGTTACGAGCAGTACTTC.

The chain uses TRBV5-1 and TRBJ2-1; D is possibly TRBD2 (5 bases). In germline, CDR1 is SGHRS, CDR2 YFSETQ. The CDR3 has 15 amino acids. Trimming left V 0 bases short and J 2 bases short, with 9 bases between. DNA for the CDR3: TGCGCCAGCAGCTTGGTATCGGGAACCTACAATGAGCAGTTCTTC. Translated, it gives CASSLVSGTYNEQFF.

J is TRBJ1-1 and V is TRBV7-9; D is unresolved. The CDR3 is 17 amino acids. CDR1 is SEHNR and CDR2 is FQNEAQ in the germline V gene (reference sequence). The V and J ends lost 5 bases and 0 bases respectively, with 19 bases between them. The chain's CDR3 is CASSPPGGDSMNTEAFF. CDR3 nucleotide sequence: TGTGCCAGCAGCCCACCTGGTGGAGATTCAATGAACACTGAAGCTTTCTTT.

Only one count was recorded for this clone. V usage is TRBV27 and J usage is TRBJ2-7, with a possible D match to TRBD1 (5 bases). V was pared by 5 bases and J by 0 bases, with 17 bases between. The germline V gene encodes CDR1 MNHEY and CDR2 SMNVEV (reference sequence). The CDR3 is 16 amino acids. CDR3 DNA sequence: TGTGCCAGCAGTCGGACCAGGGATCCAATCTCCTACGAGCAGTACTTC. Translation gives CASSRTRDPISYEQYF.

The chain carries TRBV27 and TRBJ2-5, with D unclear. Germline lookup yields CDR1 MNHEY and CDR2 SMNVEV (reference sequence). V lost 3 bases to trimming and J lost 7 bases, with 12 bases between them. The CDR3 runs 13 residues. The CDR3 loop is CASSFGERGTQYF. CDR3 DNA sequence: TGTGCCAGCAGTTTTGGGGAAAGAGGGACCCAGTACTTC.

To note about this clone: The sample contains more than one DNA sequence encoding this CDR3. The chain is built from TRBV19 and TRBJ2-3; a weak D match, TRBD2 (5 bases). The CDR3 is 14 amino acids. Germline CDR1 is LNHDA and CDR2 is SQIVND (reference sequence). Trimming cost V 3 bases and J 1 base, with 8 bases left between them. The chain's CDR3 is CASSIGGRTDTQYF. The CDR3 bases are TGTGCCAGTAGTATCGGAGGCCGCACAGATACGCAGTATTTT.

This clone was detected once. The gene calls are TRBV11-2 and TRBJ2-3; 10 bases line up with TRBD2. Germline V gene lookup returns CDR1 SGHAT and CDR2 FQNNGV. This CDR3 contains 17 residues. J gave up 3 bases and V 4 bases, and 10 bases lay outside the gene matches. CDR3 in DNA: TGTGCCAGCAGCTCGGTGGCTAGCGGGAGTAGGACAGATACGCAGTATTTT. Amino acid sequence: CASSSVASGSRTDTQYF.

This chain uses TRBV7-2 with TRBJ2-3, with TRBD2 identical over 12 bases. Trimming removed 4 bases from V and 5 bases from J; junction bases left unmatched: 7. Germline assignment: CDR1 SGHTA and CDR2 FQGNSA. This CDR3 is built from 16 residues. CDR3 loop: CASSYRLAGEGDTQYF. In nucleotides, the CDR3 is TGTGCCAGCAGCTACCGACTAGCGGGAGAGGGAGATACGCAGTATTTT.

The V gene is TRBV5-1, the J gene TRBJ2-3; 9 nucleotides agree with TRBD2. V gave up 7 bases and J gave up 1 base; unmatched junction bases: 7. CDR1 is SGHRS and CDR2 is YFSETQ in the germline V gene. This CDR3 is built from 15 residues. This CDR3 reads CASVPLAGGTDTQYF. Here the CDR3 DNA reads TGCGCCAGCGTCCCTTTAGCGGGAGGCACAGATACGCAGTATTTT.

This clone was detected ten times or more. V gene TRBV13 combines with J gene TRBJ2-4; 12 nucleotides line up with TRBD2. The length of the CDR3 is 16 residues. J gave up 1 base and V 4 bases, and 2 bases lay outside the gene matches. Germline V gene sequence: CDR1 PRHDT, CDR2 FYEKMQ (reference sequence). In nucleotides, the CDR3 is TGTGCCAGCAGCTCCGGACTAGCGGGGGCCAAAAACATTCAGTACTTC. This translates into CASSSGLAGAKNIQYF.

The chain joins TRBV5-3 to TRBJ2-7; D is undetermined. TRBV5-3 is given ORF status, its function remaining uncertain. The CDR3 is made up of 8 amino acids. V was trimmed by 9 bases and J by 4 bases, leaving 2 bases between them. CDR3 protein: CAIYEQYF. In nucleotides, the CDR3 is TGTGCCATTTACGAGCAGTACTTC.

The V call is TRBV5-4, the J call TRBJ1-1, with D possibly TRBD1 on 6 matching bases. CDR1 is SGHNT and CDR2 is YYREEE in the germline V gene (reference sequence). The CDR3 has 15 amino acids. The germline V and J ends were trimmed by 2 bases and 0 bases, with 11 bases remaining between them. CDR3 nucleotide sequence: TGTGCCAGCAGCTTAAAGGGGACAATGAACACTGAAGCTTTCTTT. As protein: CASSLKGTMNTEAFF.

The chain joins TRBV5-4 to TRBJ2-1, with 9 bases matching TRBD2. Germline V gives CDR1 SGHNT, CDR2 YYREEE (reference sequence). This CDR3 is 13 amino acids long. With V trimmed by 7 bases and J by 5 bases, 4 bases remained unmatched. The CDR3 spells CASGTSQNNEQFF. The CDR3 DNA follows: TGTGCCAGCGGGACTAGCCAAAACAATGAGCAGTTCTTC.